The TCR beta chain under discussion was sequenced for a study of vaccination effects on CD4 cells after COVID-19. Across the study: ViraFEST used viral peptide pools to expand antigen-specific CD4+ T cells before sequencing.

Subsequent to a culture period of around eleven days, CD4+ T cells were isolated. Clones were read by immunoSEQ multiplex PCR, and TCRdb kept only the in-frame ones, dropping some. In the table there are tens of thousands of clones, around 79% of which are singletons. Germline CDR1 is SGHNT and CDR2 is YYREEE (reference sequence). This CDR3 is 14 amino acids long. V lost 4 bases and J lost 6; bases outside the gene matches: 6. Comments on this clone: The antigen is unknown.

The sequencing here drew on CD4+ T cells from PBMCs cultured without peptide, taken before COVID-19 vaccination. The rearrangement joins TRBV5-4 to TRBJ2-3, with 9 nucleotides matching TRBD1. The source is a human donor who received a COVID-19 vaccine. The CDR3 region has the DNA TGTGCCAGCAGCCCCGGGACAGGGCGGGATACGCAGTATTTT. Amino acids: CASSPGTGRDTQYF.